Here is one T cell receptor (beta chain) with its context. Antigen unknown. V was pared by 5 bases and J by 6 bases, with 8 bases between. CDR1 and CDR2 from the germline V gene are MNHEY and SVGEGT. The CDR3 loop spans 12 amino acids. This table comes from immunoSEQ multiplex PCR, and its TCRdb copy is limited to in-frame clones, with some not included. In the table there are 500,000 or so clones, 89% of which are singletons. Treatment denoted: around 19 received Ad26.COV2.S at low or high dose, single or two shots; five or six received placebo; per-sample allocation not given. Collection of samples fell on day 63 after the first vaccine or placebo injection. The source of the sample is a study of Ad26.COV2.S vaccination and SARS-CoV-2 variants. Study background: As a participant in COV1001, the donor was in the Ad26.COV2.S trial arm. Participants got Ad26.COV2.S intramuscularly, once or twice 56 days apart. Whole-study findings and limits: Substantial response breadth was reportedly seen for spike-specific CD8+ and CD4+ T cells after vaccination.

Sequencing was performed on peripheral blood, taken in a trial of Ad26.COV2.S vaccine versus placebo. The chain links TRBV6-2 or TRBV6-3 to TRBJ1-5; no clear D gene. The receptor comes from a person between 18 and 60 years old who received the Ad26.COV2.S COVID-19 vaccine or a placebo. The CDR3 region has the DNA TGTGCCAGCAGTCCCGGGGTTCAGCCCCAGCATTTT. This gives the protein CASSPGVQPQHF.